This T cell receptor (beta chain) was obtained from a study of blood T cell repertoires in COVID-19. Enrolment of Seattle patients took place during active infection, and they were followed longitudinally. Measured with immunoSEQ multiplex PCR; TCRdb has only the in-frame clones, and not every one. The sample has approximately 250,000 clones, about 93% seen once. Sequencing input: peripheral blood. This receptor was identified in a man younger than 40 with COVID-19, enrolled during active disease.

CDR3 residues: CASSPQIDRRYRYEQYF. DNA for the CDR3: TGTGCCAGCAGCCCTCAAATAGACAGGCGCTACCGTTACGAGCAGTACTTC. This rearrangement joins TRBV7-2 to TRBJ2-7, with TRBD1 as a possible D gene (6 bases). The CDR3 is 17 residues long. V was pared by 5 bases and J by 4 bases, with 24 bases between. CDR1 and CDR2 from the germline V gene are SGHTA and FQGNSA.